Listed below are T cell receptor beta chains from one sample, sequenced in a study of shared clonotypes between healthy human individuals. Sequenced by immunoSEQ multiplex PCR; TCRdb stores in-frame clones only, minus some. The sample consists of roughly 2.4 million clones, more than 90% of them appearing once. The sequenced sample consisted of naive CD4+ T cells sorted from blood. The receptors come from a man between 18 and 29 years old in good health. Each CDR3 is given with its conserved first and last residue. Fields, in order: J gene, D gene, V gene, clone size, CDR3 DNA, CDR3 protein. The D gene is left open where the match is weak. A clone size is listed for some rows: how often the clone was seen (once, few, many), or a class if it is expanded.

J gene: TRBJ2-2
D gene: .
V gene: TRBV18
clone size: .
CDR3 DNA: TGTGCCAGCTCACCCTCCAGAGGCGGGGAGCTGTTTTTT
CDR3 protein: CASSPSRGGELFF

J gene: TRBJ2-1
D gene: TRBD2
V gene: TRBV10-3
clone size: .
CDR3 DNA: TGTGCCATCAGTGAAAGCGGGGGGGCAATTTTTAAGCAGTTCTTC
CDR3 protein: CAISESGGAIFKQFF

J gene: TRBJ2-5
D gene: .
V gene: TRBV10-3
clone size: .
CDR3 DNA: TGTGCCATCAGTGAGTTCCCCGAGACCCAGTACTTC
CDR3 protein: CAISEFPETQYF

J gene: TRBJ2-7
D gene: TRBD1
V gene: TRBV19
clone size: .
CDR3 DNA: TGTGCCAGTAGAAAACCGGGACAGGGGGCCTACGAGCAGTACTTC
CDR3 protein: CASRKPGQGAYEQYF

J gene: TRBJ2-7
D gene: TRBD2
V gene: TRBV6-5
clone size: .
CDR3 DNA: TGTGCCAGCAGCAGGACTAGCGGGGGGTACGAGCAGTACTTC
CDR3 protein: CASSRTSGGYEQYF

J gene: TRBJ2-1
D gene: .
V gene: TRBV6-5
clone size: .
CDR3 DNA: TGTGCCAGCAGGCGCCATCGGGACTTGAACAATGAGCAGTTCTTC
CDR3 protein: CASRRHRDLNNEQFF

J gene: TRBJ1-1
D gene: .
V gene: TRBV10-3
clone size: few
CDR3 DNA: TGTGCCATCAGCCGGGACACTGAAGCTTTCTTT
CDR3 protein: CAISRDTEAFF

J gene: TRBJ1-2
D gene: TRBD1
V gene: TRBV9
clone size: .
CDR3 DNA: TGTGCCAGCAGTTTTACAGGGGACTATGGCTACACCTTC
CDR3 protein: CASSFTGDYGYTF

J gene: TRBJ2-5
D gene: .
V gene: TRBV5-1
clone size: .
CDR3 DNA: TGCGCCAGCAGCTTTGGGTGGCAGGGCGAAGAGACCCAGTACTTC
CDR3 protein: CASSFGWQGEETQYF

J gene: TRBJ1-2
D gene: TRBD1
V gene: TRBV6-5
clone size: .
CDR3 DNA: TGTGCCAGCAGTTACTCGGCAGGGGGCGACTATGGCTACACCTTC
CDR3 protein: CASSYSAGGDYGYTF

J gene: TRBJ2-3
D gene: TRBD1
V gene: TRBV30
clone size: .
CDR3 DNA: TGTGCTTGGTCCAGGGGGCTAAGCACAGATACGCAGTATTTT
CDR3 protein: CAWSRGLSTDTQYF

J gene: TRBJ2-5
D gene: .
V gene: TRBV10-3
clone size: .
CDR3 DNA: TGTGCCATCAGTGAGTCGGCGATAGAGACCCAGTACTTC
CDR3 protein: CAISESAIETQYF

J gene: TRBJ2-1
D gene: TRBD1
V gene: TRBV27
clone size: .
CDR3 DNA: TGTGCCAGCAGTTTACGGACAGGTCCTGAGCAGTTCTTC
CDR3 protein: CASSLRTGPEQFF

J gene: TRBJ2-7
D gene: .
V gene: TRBV19
clone size: .
CDR3 DNA: TGTGCCAGTAGTACCGCCGGTACCTACGAGCAGTACTTC
CDR3 protein: CASSTAGTYEQYF

J gene: TRBJ1-5
D gene: .
V gene: TRBV6-1
clone size: .
CDR3 DNA: TGTGCCAGCAGTGAACCAGACAGGCTGCCTTATCAGCCCCAGCATTTT
CDR3 protein: CASSEPDRLPYQPQHF

J gene: TRBJ2-3
D gene: .
V gene: TRBV7-9
clone size: .
CDR3 DNA: TGTGCCAGCAGCTTTTCCCTTACAAGGGGACCAGATACGCAGTATTTT
CDR3 protein: CASSFSLTRGPDTQYF

J gene: TRBJ2-7
D gene: TRBD2
V gene: TRBV7-2
clone size: .
CDR3 DNA: TGTGCCAGCAGCAAGGGACTAGCGGAGGCTTACGAGCAGTACTTC
CDR3 protein: CASSKGLAEAYEQYF

J gene: TRBJ1-4
D gene: TRBD1
V gene: TRBV5-4
clone size: .
CDR3 DNA: TGTGCCAGCAGCTCTCGCCGGGGGACAGCTAATGAAAAACTGTTTTTT
CDR3 protein: CASSSRRGTANEKLFF

J gene: TRBJ2-1
D gene: .
V gene: TRBV7-3
clone size: .
CDR3 DNA: TGTGCCAGCAGCCCAAGGACAGTTGTCTCCTACAATGAGCAGTTCTTC
CDR3 protein: CASSPRTVVSYNEQFF

J gene: TRBJ2-3
D gene: TRBD2
V gene: TRBV5-4
clone size: .
CDR3 DNA: TGTGCCAGCAGCTTGGCCTTTAGACTAGCAGATAGCACAGATACGCAGTATTTT
CDR3 protein: CASSLAFRLADSTDTQYF

J gene: TRBJ2-1
D gene: .
V gene: TRBV19
clone size: .
CDR3 DNA: TGTGCCAGTAGAAGGGGCGTAAGCTCCTACAATGAGCAGTTCTTC
CDR3 protein: CASRRGVSSYNEQFF

J gene: TRBJ2-3
D gene: .
V gene: TRBV19
clone size: .
CDR3 DNA: TGTGCCAGTAAGGCCGTAAGCACAGATACGCAGTATTTT
CDR3 protein: CASKAVSTDTQYF

J gene: TRBJ2-7
D gene: .
V gene: TRBV6-5
clone size: .
CDR3 DNA: TGTGCCAGCAGTTTTCGCGACAGGACCTACGAGCAGTACTTC
CDR3 protein: CASSFRDRTYEQYF

J gene: TRBJ2-3
D gene: .
V gene: TRBV19
clone size: once
CDR3 DNA: TGTGCCAGTAGTAAAGGGAGCCCAGATACGCAGTATTTT
CDR3 protein: CASSKGSPDTQYF

J gene: TRBJ1-6
D gene: .
V gene: TRBV5-1
clone size: .
CDR3 DNA: TGCGCCAGCAGCGGAGGGGGAAGGGGAAATTCACCCCTCCACTTT
CDR3 protein: CASSGGGRGNSPLHF

J gene: TRBJ2-3
D gene: .
V gene: TRBV7-2
clone size: .
CDR3 DNA: TGTGCCAGCAGCGCTAGAGCGGCAGATACGCAGTATTTT
CDR3 protein: CASSARAADTQYF

J gene: TRBJ2-7
D gene: TRBD1
V gene: TRBV5-1
clone size: .
CDR3 DNA: TGCACCAGCAGCTTAAACCCCGGGACAGGGATCGAGCAGTACTTC
CDR3 protein: CTSSLNPGTGIEQYF

J gene: TRBJ2-7
D gene: TRBD1
V gene: TRBV28
clone size: .
CDR3 DNA: TGTGCCAGCAGCCCCCGGGACAGGGGGCCAACCTACGAGCAGTACTTC
CDR3 protein: CASSPRDRGPTYEQYF